The T cell receptor beta chain described here comes from a study of T and B cells in COVID-19 patients. Study summary: The recovered cohort's median age was approximately 37 years, versus less than 75 years in active infection. Whole-study findings and limits: In COVID-19 patients, T cell receptor beta variable and joining gene use was reportedly strongly skewed. Clonality of TRB repertoires was high in active COVID-19; recovery brought above-healthy diversity and richness.

A word on this clonotype: Antigen unknown.

Each TRB amplification used roughly 220-550 ng of genomic DNA from blood. Germline V CDR1 and CDR2: SGHDN, FVKESK. V lost 4 bases and J lost 10; bases outside the gene matches: 3. The CDR3 is 13 amino acids. TRB rearrangements were amplified by multiplex PCR with BIOMED2 TRB-A/B primers. Using its own MiXCR run on the multiplex PCR reads, TCRdb lists one record per CDR3 protein. The repertoire holds over 15,000 distinct CDR3 sequences, under 30% seen once, with almost 4.5% in the top ten. The chain uses TRBV14 and TRBJ1-4, with 10 bases fitting TRBD1. Sequencing used blood. The clonotype was recovered from a human donor who had recovered from COVID-19. The CDR3 nucleotides are TGTGCCAGCAGCCGGACAGGGGGAATAAAACTGTTTTTT. This codes for CASSRTGGIKLFF.